These 25 T cell receptor beta chains were all obtained from the same sample, sequenced in a study of identical twins. In TCRdb, the 5' RACE reads were re-called with MiXCR into one record per CDR3 protein. This sample has more than 650,000 distinct CDR3 sequences, with roughly 6% found just once. The sequenced material came from naive T cells sorted from blood. The receptors shown here come from a man younger than 35 in good health.

V usage is TRBV19 and J usage is TRBJ2-5; 8 nucleotides match TRBD1. J gave up 6 bases and V 8 bases, and 8 bases lay outside the gene matches. The CDR3 loop spans 13 amino acids. Germline V CDR1 and CDR2: LNHDA, SQIVND (reference sequence). The CDR3 sequence is CASGPTGDQTQYF. The CDR3 nucleotides read TGTGCCAGTGGACCGACAGGGGACCAGACCCAGTACTTC.

This sequence joins TRBV2 and TRBJ2-7; D is possibly TRBD1 (6 bases). CDR1 and CDR2 (germline): SNHLY, FYNNEI. This CDR3 is 14 amino acids long. The germline V and J ends were trimmed by 4 bases and 7 bases, with 17 bases remaining between them. The CDR3 loop reads CASSAGTGNGEQYF. CDR3 in DNA: TGTGCCAGCAGTGCTGGTACAGGGAACGGGGAGCAGTACTTC.

This clonotype came up many times. The genes are TRBV20-1 and TRBJ2-3, with D possibly matching TRBD2 (6 bases). V was cut by 0 bases and J by 2 bases, with 12 bases left in between. Germline CDR1 reads DFQATT; CDR2 reads SNEGSKA (reference sequence). The CDR3 sequence is 15 residues long. The chain's CDR3 is CSARDLAATTDTQYF. The CDR3 DNA reads as TGCAGTGCTAGAGACTTAGCGGCAACCACAGATACGCAGTATTTT.

This clonotype was counted only a few times. The chain joins TRBV6-6 to TRBJ1-2; D unclear. V was trimmed by 4 bases and J by 6 bases, leaving 12 bases between them. Germline V gene lookup returns CDR1 MNHNY and CDR2 SVGAGI (reference sequence). The CDR3 loop spans 13 amino acids. CDR3 coding DNA: TGTGCCAGCAGTTTAGGGCTGCGAGATGGCTACACCTTC. Its protein is CASSLGLRDGYTF.

This clonotype was seen ten or more times. CDR3 in DNA: TGTGCCAGCAGCGTAGGACCCCCGGGCGGGGAGCTGTTTTTT. It is translated as CASSVGPPGGELFF. The V gene is TRBV9, the J gene TRBJ2-2; the D is unclear. Germline loops: CDR1 SGDLS, CDR2 YYNGEE. Trimming took 0 bases from V and 7 from J, leaving 10 bases between them. The length of the CDR3 is 14 residues.

This clonotype was observed many times. The V and J genes are TRBV24-1 and TRBJ2-1; D unresolved. V lost 2 bases to trimming and J lost 0 bases, with 16 bases between them. This CDR3 is 18 amino acids long. In germline, CDR1 is KGHDR, CDR2 SFDVKD. As DNA, the CDR3 is TGTGCCACCAGTGATTCCCGGACGGAACCGAGCTCCTACAATGAGCAGTTCTTC. Translation gives CATSDSRTEPSSYNEQFF.

The table lists this clonotype with a count of one. The junction differs from germline at one of its ends, possibly a read error. The chain combines TRBV12-3 or TRBV12-4 with TRBJ2-5; D is uncertain. CDR3 length: 14 residues. The CDR3 sequence: CASSRDWEQETHYF. The CDR3, as DNA: TGTGCCAGCAGTCGAGACTGGGAACAAGAGACCCATTACTTC.

This clonotype appeared many times. The chain is built from TRBV19 and TRBJ2-1, with 11 bases identical to TRBD2. Per the germline V gene, CDR1 is LNHDA and CDR2 is SQIVND (reference sequence). The length of the CDR3 is 15 residues. The V and J ends lost 7 bases and 0 bases, in that order; junction bases with no gene match: 2. The CDR3 is CASTLAGGSYNEQFF. The CDR3, as DNA: TGTGCCAGTACTCTAGCGGGAGGCTCCTACAATGAGCAGTTCTTC.

This clonotype appeared a few times. The rearrangement links TRBV7-9 to TRBJ1-5, with 7 bases fitting TRBD1. Germline CDR1 and CDR2: SEHNR and FQNEAQ (reference sequence). The V segment lost 4 bases and the J segment 3 bases; nucleotides outside the gene matches: 9. This CDR3 contains 16 residues. The CDR3 loop is CASSYVGTAFNQPQHF. CDR3 in DNA: TGTGCCAGCAGCTATGTCGGGACAGCCTTCAATCAGCCCCAGCATTTT.

There are a few counts of this clonotype. CDR3 DNA sequence: TGTGCCAGCTTTGGAGAGACCCAGTACTTC. This gives the protein CASFGETQYF. The J gene is TRBJ2-5, the V gene TRBV6-6; no clear D. The germline V gene encodes CDR1 MNHNY and CDR2 SVGAGI (reference sequence). The CDR3 totals 10 residues. Trimming pared 8 bases from V and 4 bases from J, leaving 5 bases between.

In this sample, this clonotype turned up a few times. V and J are TRBV5-1 and TRBJ2-1, with 14 nucleotides matching TRBD2. The V segment lost 3 bases and the J segment 3 bases; nucleotides outside the gene matches: 11. The CDR3 loop spans 19 amino acids. Germline loops: CDR1 SGHRS, CDR2 YFSETQ. The chain's CDR3 is CASSSPRSGTSGSYNEQFF. Written as DNA, the CDR3 is TGCGCCAGCAGCTCTCCAAGATCCGGGACTAGCGGGAGCTACAATGAGCAGTTCTTC.

The sample holds many counts of this clonotype. The chain has TRBV5-1 and TRBJ2-1, with TRBD2 identical over 11 bases. From germline, CDR1 is SGHRS and CDR2 YFSETQ. V shed 0 bases, J shed 8 bases, and the junction held 7 bases outside the gene matches. CDR3 length: 16 residues. The CDR3 loop is CASSLEGRLAGHEQFF. CDR3 nucleotides: TGCGCCAGCAGCTTGGAGGGTCGACTAGCGGGACATGAGCAGTTCTTC.

The V and J genes are TRBV21-1 and TRBJ1-1; the D call of TRBD1 is as the table states it, not checked on the DNA. TRBV21-1 is classified as a pseudogene. The CDR3 contains 14 residues. The CDR3 spells CASSNAGTVTEAFF. CDR3 in DNA: TGTGCCAGCAGCAATGCTGGGACAGTCACTGAAGCTTTCTTT.

In this sample, this clonotype turned up many times. The chain is built from TRBV12-3 or TRBV12-4 and TRBJ2-1; D call uncertain. V shed 1 base and J shed 10 bases, with 8 bases lying between them. The CDR3 totals 12 residues. CDR3 protein: CASSLGSYEQFF. CDR3 sequence (DNA): TGTGCCAGCAGTTTAGGGTCTTACGAGCAGTTCTTC.

This clonotype appeared a few times. The V call is TRBV19, the J call TRBJ1-1; D uncertain. Germline V CDR1 and CDR2: LNHDA, SQIVND (reference sequence). The CDR3 consists of 14 residues. Deletions cut 2 bases from V and 2 bases from J, with 9 bases between. CDR3 coding DNA: TGTGCCAGTAGTATAAAGGGTTTCAACACTGAAGCTTTCTTT. Protein product: CASSIKGFNTEAFF.

This clonotype has at least ten counts. The V gene is TRBV29-1, the J gene TRBJ2-5; D uncertain. The length of the CDR3 is 10 residues. With 6 bases removed from V and 9 bases from J, the gap between germline ends came to 11 bases. Germline lookup yields CDR1 SQVTM and CDR2 ANQGSEA. This chain's CDR3 is CSVLGKAQYF. The DNA for the CDR3 is TGCAGCGTGCTGGGGAAGGCCCAGTACTTC.

The CDR3, as DNA: TGCGCCAGCAGCTTGGGCGGGAGGGCCGGAGAGACCCAGTACTTC. This translates into CASSLGGRAGETQYF. This rearrangement joins TRBV5-1 to TRBJ2-5; TRBD2 aligns across 9 bases. Trimming at V came to 0 bases and at J to 4 bases, leaving 4 bases not matched to a gene. CDR3 length equals 15 residues. CDR1 and CDR2 (germline): SGHRS, YFSETQ.

This clonotype was recorded many times. The chain recombines TRBV9 with TRBJ2-1; TRBD1 aligns across 9 bases. Germline-derived CDR1 and CDR2 are SGDLS and YYNGEE. Trimming cost V 3 bases and J 10 bases; bases outside gene matches: 14. The CDR3 is 16 amino acids. CDR3 nucleotide sequence: TGTGCCAGCAGCGGGGGCGGACAGGGGTGGGTTGGCGAGCAGTTCTTC. Translation: CASSGGGQGWVGEQFF.

This clonotype came up a few times. This chain connects TRBV4-2 to TRBJ2-7, with D maybe TRBD1 (6 bases). Germline assignment: CDR1 LGHNA and CDR2 YNFKEQ. This CDR3 contains 18 residues. V lost 0 bases and J lost 3, with 21 bases in between. This CDR3 reads CASSQEGGLAGALYEQYF. In DNA, the CDR3 is TGTGCCAGCAGCCAAGAAGGCGGCTTGGCAGGGGCCCTCTACGAGCAGTACTTC.

In nucleotides, the CDR3 is TGCAGTGCTAGATACGATGGGCAGGGATTCGGAAACACCATATATTTT. It translates to CSARYDGQGFGNTIYF. The chain has TRBV20-1 and TRBJ1-3; a possible D gene is TRBD1 (5 bases). The length of the CDR3 is 16 residues. From germline, CDR1 is DFQATT and CDR2 SNEGSKA (reference sequence). V was shortened by 2 bases and J by 4 bases, with 18 bases between the two germline ends.

This clonotype came up many times. The rearrangement joins TRBV25-1 to TRBJ1-3, with D uncertain. This CDR3 is 11 amino acids long. Trimming shortened V by 3 bases and J by 4 bases, and 1 base separated the two germline ends. The germline gives CDR1 MGHDK, CDR2 SYGVNS. CDR3 residues: CASSDGNTIYF. The CDR3 DNA sequence: TGTGCCAGCAGTGACGGAAACACCATATATTTT.

In its sample, this clonotype was seen many times. CDR3 region: CSVDLADMNTEAFF. In nucleotides, the CDR3 is TGCAGCGTTGACCTGGCAGACATGAACACTGAAGCTTTCTTT. This chain uses TRBV29-1 with TRBJ1-1; D gene ambiguous. This CDR3 spans 14 amino acids. The V and J ends lost 3 bases and 0 bases respectively, with 11 bases between them. Germline V gives CDR1 SQVTM, CDR2 ANQGSEA.

This clonotype has a count of ten or more. The chain uses TRBV11-2 and TRBJ1-2; TRBD1 aligns across 9 bases. The CDR3 consists of 14 residues. From germline, CDR1 is SGHAT and CDR2 FQNNGV. V was pared by 5 bases and J by 4 bases, with 5 bases of the junction left unmatched. CDR3 sequence: CASSPATGGYGYTF. The DNA for the CDR3 is TGTGCCAGCAGCCCAGCGACAGGGGGCTATGGCTACACCTTC.

This clonotype was observed many times. The chain carries TRBV5-1 and TRBJ2-3; TRBD2 agrees at 12 bases. The J segment lost 5 bases and the V segment lost 2 bases, leaving 9 bases of the junction unmatched. The CDR3 spans 17 residues. CDR1 and CDR2 (germline): SGHRS, YFSETQ. CDR3 sequence: CASSFRTSGIGVDTQYF. In DNA, the CDR3 is TGCGCCAGCAGCTTCCGGACTAGCGGGATAGGAGTAGATACGCAGTATTTT.

This clonotype has at least ten counts. This rearrangement joins TRBV5-1 to TRBJ2-7, with TRBD2 matching over 10 bases. The junction had 9 bases not matched to a gene; V was cut back by 7 bases and J by 2 bases. From germline, CDR1 is SGHRS and CDR2 YFSETQ. The CDR3 runs to 15 residues. In nucleotides, the CDR3 is TGCGCCAGCCGAAAACCGGGACTAGCGACCTACGAGCAGTACTTC. Its translation is CASRKPGLATYEQYF. The whole variable domain, filled in from reference TRBV5-1 and TRBJ2-7, reads KAGVTQTPRYLIKTRGQQVTLSCSPISGHRSVSWYQQTPGQGLQFLFEYFSETQRNKGNFPGRFSGRQFSNSRSEMNVSTLELGDSALYLCASRKPGLATYEQYFGPGTRLTVT.